The T cell receptor (beta chain) described here comes from a study of cytotoxic CD8 clonotypes in ibrutinib-treated CLL. Notes on the study in general: Clonality was higher at baseline than in age-matched healthy donors and tracked circulating CD8+ T-cell counts.

The protocol was immunoSEQ multiplex PCR, while the TCRdb copy is restricted to in-frame clones and leaves out a portion. In the table there are fewer than 400,000 clones, roughly 70% of which are singletons. A remark on this clone: Its antigen is unknown.

Germline V lookup: CDR1 MNHNS, CDR2 SASEGT. With 6 bases removed from V and 3 bases from J, the gap between germline ends came to 18 bases. The CDR3 is made up of 15 amino acids. The sequence was obtained from a human donor with chronic lymphocytic leukemia. The rearrangement joins TRBV6-1 to TRBJ2-7, with a tentative D call TRBD2 (6 bases). The sample consisted of PBMCs, taken after 36 months of ibrutinib treatment. The CDR3 DNA reads as TGTGCCAGCAGGGACCGGGACTTCCTTATCTACGAGCAGTACTTC. It codes for CASRDRDFLIYEQYF.